The clone carrying this TCR beta chain came up a few times. These data are taken from a study of blood T cell repertoires in COVID-19. About the study: PBMCs, B-cell-depleted T cells, or T cells provided the cDNA or gDNA that made up the material.

Authors' processing steps: Reference gene primers were amplified, and this amplification served to estimate nucleated cell counts. Generated by immunoSEQ multiplex PCR, the TCRdb table keeps only in-frame clones and is missing some. V, J and clone size derive from that table, while D and trimming were established from the DNA sequence. The table shows approximately 350,000 clones, with around nine tenths occurring only once. The CDR3 runs 17 residues. Looked up from germline, CDR1 is LNHDA and CDR2 is SQIVND (reference sequence). V lost 6 bases to trimming and J lost 6 bases; unmatched junction nucleotides: 12.

Input material: peripheral blood. This clonotype originated in a young woman who had recovered from COVID-19. V and J are TRBV19 and TRBJ2-3; 13 positions match TRBD2. CDR3 protein: CASSLGLAGASGDTQYF. The DNA for the CDR3 is TGTGCCAGTAGCTTAGGACTAGCGGGAGCCTCAGGGGATACGCAGTATTTT.